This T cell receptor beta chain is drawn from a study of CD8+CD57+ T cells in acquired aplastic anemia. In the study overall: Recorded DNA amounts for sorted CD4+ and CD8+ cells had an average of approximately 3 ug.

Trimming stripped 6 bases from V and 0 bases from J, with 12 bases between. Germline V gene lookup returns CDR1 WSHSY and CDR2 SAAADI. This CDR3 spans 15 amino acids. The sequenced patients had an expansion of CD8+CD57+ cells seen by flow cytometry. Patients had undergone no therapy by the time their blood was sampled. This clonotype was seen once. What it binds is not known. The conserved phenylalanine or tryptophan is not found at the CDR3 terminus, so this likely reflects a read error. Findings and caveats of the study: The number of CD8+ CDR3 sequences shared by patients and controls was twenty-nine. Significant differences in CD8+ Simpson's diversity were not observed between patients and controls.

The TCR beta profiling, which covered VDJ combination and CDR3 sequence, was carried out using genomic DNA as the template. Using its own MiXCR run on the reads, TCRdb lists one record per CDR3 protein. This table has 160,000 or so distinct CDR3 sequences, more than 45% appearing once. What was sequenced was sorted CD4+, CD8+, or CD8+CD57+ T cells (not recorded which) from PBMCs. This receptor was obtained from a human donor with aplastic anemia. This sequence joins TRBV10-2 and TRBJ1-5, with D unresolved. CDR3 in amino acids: CASSRWVDSNQPQHS. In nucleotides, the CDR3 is TGCGCCAGCAGCCGCTGGGTGGATAGCAATCAGCCCCAGCATTCT.